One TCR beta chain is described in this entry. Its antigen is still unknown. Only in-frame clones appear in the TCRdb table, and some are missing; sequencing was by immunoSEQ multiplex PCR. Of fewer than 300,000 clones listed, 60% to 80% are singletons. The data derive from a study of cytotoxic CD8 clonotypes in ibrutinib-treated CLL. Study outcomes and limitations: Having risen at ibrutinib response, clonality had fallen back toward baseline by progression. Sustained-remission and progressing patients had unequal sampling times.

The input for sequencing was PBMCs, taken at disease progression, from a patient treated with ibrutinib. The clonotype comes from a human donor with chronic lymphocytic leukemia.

CDR3 sequence: CASSESQTGASYEQYF. CDR3 nucleotide sequence: TGCGCCAGCAGTGAGTCCCAGACAGGGGCCTCCTACGAGCAGTACTTC. The chain carries TRBV10-1 and TRBJ2-7, with 8 bases lining up with TRBD1. CDR1 is WNHNN and CDR2 is SYGVQD in the germline V gene (reference sequence). CDR3 length: 16 amino acids. V lost 0 bases and J lost 0; bases outside the gene matches: 4.